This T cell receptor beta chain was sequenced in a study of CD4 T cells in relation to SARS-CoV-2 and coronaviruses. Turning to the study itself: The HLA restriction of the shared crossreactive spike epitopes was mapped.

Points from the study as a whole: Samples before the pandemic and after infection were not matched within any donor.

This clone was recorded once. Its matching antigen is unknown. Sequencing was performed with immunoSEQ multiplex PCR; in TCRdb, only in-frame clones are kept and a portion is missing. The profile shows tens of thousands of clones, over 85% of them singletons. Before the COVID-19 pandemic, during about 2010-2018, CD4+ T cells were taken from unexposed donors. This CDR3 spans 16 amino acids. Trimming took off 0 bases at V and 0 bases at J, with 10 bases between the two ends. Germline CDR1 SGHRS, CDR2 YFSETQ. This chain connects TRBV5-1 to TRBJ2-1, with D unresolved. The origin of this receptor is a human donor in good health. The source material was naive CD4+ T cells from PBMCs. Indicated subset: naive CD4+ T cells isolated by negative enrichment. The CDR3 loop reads CASSLVEVSSYNEQFF. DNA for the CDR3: TGCGCCAGCAGCTTGGTTGAGGTAAGCTCCTACAATGAGCAGTTCTTC.